This record covers a single T cell receptor (beta chain). These data are taken from a study of cytomegalovirus exposure and HLA in healthy donors. Trimming removed 2 bases from V and 5 bases from J; junction bases left unmatched: 3. Germline V gene data show CDR1 as GTSNPN and CDR2 as SVGIG (reference sequence). The CDR3 is 13 amino acids. Vbeta (60) and Jbeta (13) primers were used in the PCR. Clones were read by immunoSEQ multiplex PCR, and TCRdb kept only the in-frame ones, dropping some. The sample consists of fewer than 200,000 clones, roughly 80% of them appearing once. The clonotype was recovered from a young man in good health and CMV-seropositive. Source material: PBMCs. The chain carries TRBV30 and TRBJ1-1, with 9 nucleotides matching TRBD1. CDR3 nucleotides: TGTGCCTGGAGTCGGGGACAGGGTACTGAAGCTTTCTTT. Its translation is CAWSRGQGTEAFF.